Shown below are 28 T cell receptor beta chains from a single sample sequenced in a study of vaccination and CD4 T cells after COVID-19. Antigens for these TCRs are unknown. Treatment given: roughly 10-day PBMC culture with coronavirus spike peptide pools or control peptides (ViraFEST assay). Sequence data for DNA of cultured CD4+ T cells were generated by the Oncomine TCR Beta short-read assay. TCRdb reprocessed the PCR reads via MiXCR and lists one record per CDR3 protein. The data show roughly 9,800 distinct CDR3 sequences, over 60% seen once. Material for sequencing was CD4+ T cells from blood, cultured in vitro. The receptors originated from a human donor who had recovered from COVID-19.

V and J are TRBV28 and TRBJ1-2, with D possibly matching TRBD1 (5 bases). Per the germline V gene, CDR1 is MDHEN and CDR2 is SYDVKM. The CDR3 has 14 residues. V lost 3 bases and J 4 bases, leaving 12 bases between the germline ends. CDR3 sequence (DNA): TGTGCCAGCAGTTTTAGAGGGGCGGTCTATGGCTACACCTTC. This translates into CASSFRGAVYGYTF.

The chain combines TRBV7-6 with TRBJ2-5; D might be TRBD1 (5 bases). Trimming removed 3 bases at V and 1 base at J, with 21 bases between. The CDR3 has 18 amino acids. Germline CDR1 is SGHVS and CDR2 is FNYEAQ. As DNA, the CDR3 is TGTGCCAGCAGCTTTGTGGCTCCCTCCGACAGTCTCCAAGAGACCCAGTACTTC. Amino acid sequence: CASSFVAPSDSLQETQYF.

Written as DNA, the CDR3 is TGTGCCAGCAGTGGTCGGGGAGCTAACTATGGCTACACCTTC. Its translation is CASSGRGANYGYTF. The chain couples TRBV7-8 to TRBJ1-2; D not certain. The CDR3 is made up of 14 amino acids. V gave up 6 bases and J gave up 0 bases, with 11 bases separating them. The germline gives CDR1 SGHVS, CDR2 FQNEAQ.

The rearrangement links TRBV20-1 to TRBJ2-4, with D perhaps matching TRBD1 (6 bases). The V end lost 6 bases, the J end lost 9 bases, and 12 bases lay between the germline ends. Germline V gives CDR1 DFQATT, CDR2 SNEGSKA (reference sequence). The CDR3 runs 11 residues. The CDR3 region has the DNA TGCAGTGCCTCTCTCAGGGGCATTCAGTACTTC. This codes for CSASLRGIQYF.

The rearrangement links TRBV27 to TRBJ2-3; D is unresolved. Germline V lookup: CDR1 MNHEY, CDR2 SMNVEV (reference sequence). The CDR3 consists of 14 residues. V was trimmed by 2 bases and J by 2 bases, leaving 8 bases between them. This CDR3 reads CASSLSLATDTQYF. The DNA for the CDR3 is TGTGCCAGCAGTTTAAGTTTGGCCACAGATACGCAGTATTTT.

This chain links TRBV6-2 or TRBV6-3 with TRBJ2-2; D is undetermined. Trimming cost V 7 bases and J 0 bases, with 21 bases left between them. The CDR3 covers 18 residues. In germline, CDR1 is MNHEY, CDR2 SVGEGT. CDR3 nucleotides: TGTGCCAGCACCCAACCGACCCGCGTGGGGACGAACACCGGGGAGCTGTTTTTT. This translates into CASTQPTRVGTNTGELFF.

V usage is TRBV19 and J usage is TRBJ2-3; 13 bases line up with TRBD2. V dropped 5 bases and J dropped 4; count of bases not matched to a gene: 9. The CDR3 sequence is 17 residues long. Germline CDR1 is LNHDA and CDR2 is SQIVND (reference sequence). The CDR3 reads CASSPQLGLAGPDTQYF. The CDR3, as DNA: TGTGCCAGTAGTCCCCAACTGGGACTAGCGGGACCAGATACGCAGTATTTT.

V gene TRBV19 combines with J gene TRBJ1-2, with D unclear. This CDR3 contains 15 residues. CDR1 is LNHDA and CDR2 is SQIVND in the germline V gene (reference sequence). Trimming took 0 bases from V and 1 from J, leaving 9 bases between them. The chain's CDR3 is CASSIDVSSNYGYTF. CDR3 DNA sequence: TGTGCCAGTAGTATAGACGTCTCCAGTAACTATGGCTACACCTTC.

V gene TRBV20-1 combines with J gene TRBJ1-1, with no clear D. This CDR3 has 13 residues. V shed 4 bases and J shed 2 bases, with 11 bases lying between them. The V gene's germline CDR1 is DFQATT and CDR2 SNEGSKA (reference sequence). The CDR3 loop reads CSAKGGINTEAFF. The CDR3 region has the DNA TGCAGTGCTAAAGGCGGAATAAACACTGAAGCTTTCTTT.

The chain employs TRBV7-2 and TRBJ1-5; 10 bases are shared with TRBD1. The CDR3 runs to 20 residues. Per germline, CDR1 SGHTA and CDR2 FQGNSA. Unmatched junction bases numbered 18, after V lost 5 bases and J lost 2 bases. The CDR3 DNA is TGTGCCAGCAGCAACGAAGGGGACAGGGGAATCGAATATGGCAATCAGCCCCAGCATTTT. Its protein product is CASSNEGDRGIEYGNQPQHF.

This sequence joins TRBV27 and TRBJ1-5; TRBD1 agrees at 11 bases. Germline CDR1 MNHEY, CDR2 SMNVEV (reference sequence). There are 14 residues in the CDR3. J was trimmed by 5 bases and V by 6 bases; bases with no gene match: 3. The CDR3 protein is CASSRDRGDQPQHF. The CDR3 DNA is TGTGCCAGCAGCCGGGACAGGGGGGATCAGCCCCAGCATTTT.

This chain links TRBV6-5 with TRBJ1-5; the D is unclear. CDR1 and CDR2 (germline): MNHEY, SVGAGI. Deletions cut 4 bases from V and 3 bases from J, with 13 bases between. This CDR3 region has 15 residues. The CDR3 here is CASSSLGGNNQPQHF. The DNA of the CDR3 is TGTGCCAGCAGTTCACTAGGAGGCAACAATCAGCCCCAGCATTTT.

V and J are TRBV7-2 and TRBJ2-3, with D uncertain. The CDR3 spans 11 residues. Germline CDR1 and CDR2: SGHTA and FQGNSA. The germline V and J ends were trimmed by 2 bases and 6 bases, with 3 bases remaining between them. The CDR3 protein is CASSLRDTQYF. CDR3 bases: TGTGCCAGCAGCTTACGGGATACGCAGTATTTT.

The V gene is TRBV7-2, the J gene TRBJ1-5; weak D call: TRBD1 (6 bases). The CDR3 is 14 amino acids. V was pared by 3 bases and J by 3 bases, with 9 bases between. Germline assignment: CDR1 SGHTA and CDR2 FQGNSA. CDR3 sequence: CASSLQGHNQPQHF. CDR3 nucleotides: TGTGCCAGCAGCTTGCAGGGACACAATCAGCCCCAGCATTTT.

The chain has TRBV28 and TRBJ1-2; 7 bases map to TRBD1. With V trimmed by 5 bases and J by 1 base, 10 bases remained unmatched. The CDR3 covers 16 residues. CDR1 MDHEN and CDR2 SYDVKM come from the germline V gene. The CDR3 loop is CASSIQGRLGNYGYTF. CDR3 nucleotide sequence: TGTGCCAGCAGTATACAGGGGAGACTGGGTAACTATGGCTACACCTTC.

The V call is TRBV9, the J call TRBJ2-1, with D possibly matching TRBD1 (6 bases). Germline-derived CDR1 and CDR2 are SGDLS and YYNGEE. The CDR3 sequence is 15 residues long. The V and J ends lost 3 bases and 4 bases respectively, with 14 bases between them. Written as DNA, the CDR3 is TGTGCCAGCAGCGCCCAATTGGGGGCATACAATGAGCAGTTCTTC. Its protein product is CASSAQLGAYNEQFF.

There are a few counts of this clonotype. This sequence joins TRBV4-1 and TRBJ1-3; D is possibly TRBD1 (5 bases). There are 16 residues in the CDR3. Germline CDR1 is MGHRA and CDR2 is YSYEKL. V gave up 5 bases and J gave up 2 bases, with 16 bases separating them. CDR3 in amino acids: CASSESGTDAGNTIYF. As DNA, the CDR3 is TGCGCCAGCAGCGAATCCGGGACCGACGCTGGAAACACCATATATTTT.

The V and J genes are TRBV20-1 and TRBJ2-7; D is perhaps TRBD1 (5 bases). The CDR3 is 13 amino acids. The germline gives CDR1 DFQATT, CDR2 SNEGSKA (reference sequence). The V end lost 2 bases, the J end lost 3 bases, and 11 bases lay between the germline ends. The CDR3 DNA sequence: TGCAGTGCTAGACAGGGTTTCCACTACGAGCAGTACTTC. The encoded protein is CSARQGFHYEQYF.

The chain carries TRBV6-5 and TRBJ2-1, with D possibly matching TRBD2 (6 bases). V lost 4 bases, J lost 9 bases, and 25 bases lay in between. The germline V gene encodes CDR1 MNHEY and CDR2 SVGAGI. There are 17 residues in the CDR3. CDR3 sequence (DNA): TGTGCCAGCAGTTCCCGTCCCGGGGGAGTGAGTATGGGTGAGCAGTTCTTC. Its protein product is CASSSRPGGVSMGEQFF.

The gene calls are TRBV27 and TRBJ1-5; 8 bases map to TRBD1. The CDR3 spans 14 residues. CDR1 is MNHEY and CDR2 is SMNVEV in the germline V gene (reference sequence). V lost 4 bases to trimming and J lost 9 bases; unmatched junction nucleotides: 8. The CDR3 loop is CASSYGQGSVPQHF. Here the CDR3 DNA reads TGTGCCAGCAGTTATGGACAGGGCTCGGTGCCCCAGCATTTT.

The V gene is TRBV6-1, the J gene TRBJ2-5; D is undetermined. V gave up 8 bases and J gave up 2 bases, with 9 bases separating them. Germline CDR1 reads MNHNS; CDR2 reads SASEGT. The CDR3 has 12 amino acids. CDR3 nucleotides: TGTGCCAGCGCGACGGGTCAAGAGACCCAGTACTTC. Translation gives CASATGQETQYF.

The V and J genes are TRBV27 and TRBJ2-5, with 10 bases identical to TRBD2. The CDR3 has 16 residues. With V trimmed by 5 bases and J by 0 bases, 6 bases remained unmatched. Germline CDR1 is MNHEY and CDR2 is SMNVEV (reference sequence). The CDR3 is CASSPTLAGNQETQYF. CDR3 sequence (DNA): TGTGCCAGCAGTCCCACACTAGCGGGGAACCAAGAGACCCAGTACTTC.

Sample share makes this clonotype large (0.1 to 1%). The J gene is TRBJ1-5, the V gene TRBV20-1; the match to TRBD1 covers 8 bases. The length of the CDR3 is 22 residues. With 0 bases clipped from V and 3 bases from J, the junction kept 25 bases outside the gene matches. Germline V gene lookup returns CDR1 DFQATT and CDR2 SNEGSKA (reference sequence). CDR3 region: CSAREPPGQVKDRPLYNQPQHF. CDR3 nucleotides: TGCAGTGCTAGAGAACCGCCGGGACAGGTTAAGGATAGGCCGTTGTACAATCAGCCCCAGCATTTT.

The chain recombines TRBV19 with TRBJ2-3; D gene ambiguous. Germline V CDR1 and CDR2: LNHDA, SQIVND (reference sequence). The CDR3 spans 16 residues. Trimming took off 10 bases at V and 0 bases at J, with 20 bases between the two ends. CDR3 DNA sequence: TGTGCCACCGACGACAAATCAGGACCGAGCACAGATACGCAGTATTTT. Its protein product is CATDDKSGPSTDTQYF.

This chain connects TRBV20-1 to TRBJ1-2; D unresolved. Germline V gene lookup returns CDR1 DFQATT and CDR2 SNEGSKA (reference sequence). This CDR3 comprises 13 residues. Trimming cost V 6 bases and J 7 bases, with 18 bases left between them. As DNA, the CDR3 is TGCAGTGCGCGTCCGAGGAGAGCGGCTGGCTACACCTTC. This translates into CSARPRRAAGYTF.

J is TRBJ2-7 and V is TRBV21-1; the DNA was not compared with TRBD2, the D call given in the table. TRBV21-1 counts as a pseudogene. The CDR3 spans 17 residues. The CDR3 sequence: CASSKGRLAGTKYEQYF. The CDR3 DNA follows: TGTGCCAGCAGCAAAGGAAGACTAGCGGGAACGAAATACGAGCAGTACTTC.

V is TRBV19 and J is TRBJ2-5; TRBD1 agrees at 12 bases. Germline CDR1 is LNHDA and CDR2 is SQIVND (reference sequence). With 6 bases clipped from V and 1 base from J, the junction kept 12 bases outside the gene matches. This CDR3 region has 18 residues. In DNA form, the CDR3 reads TGTGCCAGTAGCAGGGCTCTTCCGGGACAGGGGGCCCAAGAGACCCAGTACTTC. Translated: CASSRALPGQGAQETQYF.

The V call is TRBV28, the J call TRBJ1-1, with D possibly matching TRBD1 (5 bases). Germline loops: CDR1 MDHEN, CDR2 SYDVKM. Trimming removed 4 bases from V and 1 base from J, with 7 bases in between. The CDR3 spans 13 residues. Here the CDR3 DNA reads TGTGCCAGCAGTTGGGGGGGGAACACTGAAGCTTTCTTT. Translated: CASSWGGNTEAFF.